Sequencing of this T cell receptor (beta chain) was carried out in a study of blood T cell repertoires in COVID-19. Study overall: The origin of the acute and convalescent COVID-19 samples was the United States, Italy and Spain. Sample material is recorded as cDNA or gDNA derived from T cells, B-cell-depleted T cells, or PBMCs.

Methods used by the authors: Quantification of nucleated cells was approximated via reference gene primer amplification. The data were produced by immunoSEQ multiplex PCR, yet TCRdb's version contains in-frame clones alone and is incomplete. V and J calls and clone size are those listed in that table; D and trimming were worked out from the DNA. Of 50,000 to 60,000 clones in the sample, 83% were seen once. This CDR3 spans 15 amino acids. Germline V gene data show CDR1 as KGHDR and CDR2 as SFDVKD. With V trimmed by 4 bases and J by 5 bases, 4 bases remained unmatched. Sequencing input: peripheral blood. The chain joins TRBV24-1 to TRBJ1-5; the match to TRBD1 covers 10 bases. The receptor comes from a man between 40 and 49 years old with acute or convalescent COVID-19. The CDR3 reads CATSDSGTGDQPQHF. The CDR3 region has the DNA TGTGCCACCAGTGACTCCGGGACAGGGGATCAGCCCCAGCATTTT.